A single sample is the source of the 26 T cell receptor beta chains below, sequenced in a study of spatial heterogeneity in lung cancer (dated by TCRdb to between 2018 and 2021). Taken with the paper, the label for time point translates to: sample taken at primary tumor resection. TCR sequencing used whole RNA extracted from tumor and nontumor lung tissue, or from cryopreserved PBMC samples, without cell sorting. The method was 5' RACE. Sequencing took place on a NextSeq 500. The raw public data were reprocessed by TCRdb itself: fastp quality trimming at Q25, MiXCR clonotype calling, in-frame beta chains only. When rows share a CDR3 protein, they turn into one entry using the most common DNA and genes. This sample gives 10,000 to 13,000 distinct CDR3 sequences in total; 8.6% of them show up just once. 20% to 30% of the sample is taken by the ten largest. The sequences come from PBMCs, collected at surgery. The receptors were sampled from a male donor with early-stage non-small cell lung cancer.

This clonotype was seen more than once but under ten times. CDR3 in DNA: TGTGCCAGCAGTATCTCCGGGACGGTCTTCGGCTACACCTTC. Protein product: CASSISGTVFGYTF. The chain couples TRBV28 to TRBJ1-2, with D maybe TRBD1 (5 bases). Per the germline V gene, CDR1 is MDHEN and CDR2 is SYDVKM. Trimming removed 5 bases from V and 8 bases from J, with 18 bases in between. This CDR3 has 14 residues.

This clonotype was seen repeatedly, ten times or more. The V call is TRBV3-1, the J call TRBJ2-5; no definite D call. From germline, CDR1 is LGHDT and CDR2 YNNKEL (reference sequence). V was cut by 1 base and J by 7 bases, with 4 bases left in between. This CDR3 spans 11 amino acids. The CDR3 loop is CASSQAGTQYF. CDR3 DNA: TGTGCCAGCAGCCAAGCCGGGACCCAGTACTTC.

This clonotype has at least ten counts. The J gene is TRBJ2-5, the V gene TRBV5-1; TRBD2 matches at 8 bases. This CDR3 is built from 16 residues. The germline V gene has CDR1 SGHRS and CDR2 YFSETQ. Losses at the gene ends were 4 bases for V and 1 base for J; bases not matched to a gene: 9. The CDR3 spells CASSTLPGGVQETQYF. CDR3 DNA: TGCGCCAGCAGCACCCTCCCGGGGGGGGTCCAAGAGACCCAGTACTTC.

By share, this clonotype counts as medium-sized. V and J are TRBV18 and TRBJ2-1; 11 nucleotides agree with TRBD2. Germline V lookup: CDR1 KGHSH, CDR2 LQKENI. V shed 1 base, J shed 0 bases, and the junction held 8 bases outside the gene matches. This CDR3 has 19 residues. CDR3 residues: CASSPLPSGGPSSYNEQFF. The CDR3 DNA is TGTGCCAGCTCACCACTGCCTAGCGGGGGGCCAAGCTCCTACAATGAGCAGTTCTTC.

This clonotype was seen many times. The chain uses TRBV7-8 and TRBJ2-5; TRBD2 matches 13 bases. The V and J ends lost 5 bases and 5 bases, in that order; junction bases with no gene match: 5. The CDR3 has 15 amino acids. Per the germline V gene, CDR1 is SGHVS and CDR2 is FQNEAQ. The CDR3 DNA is TGTGCCAGCAGCGCCCGACTAGCGGGAGGCGAGACCCAGTACTTC. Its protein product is CASSARLAGGETQYF.

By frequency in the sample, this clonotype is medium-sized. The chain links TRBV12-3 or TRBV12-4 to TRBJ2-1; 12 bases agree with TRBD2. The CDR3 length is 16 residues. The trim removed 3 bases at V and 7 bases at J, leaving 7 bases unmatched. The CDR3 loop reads CASSFLAGGPNNEQFF. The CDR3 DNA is TGTGCCAGCAGTTTTCTAGCGGGGGGGCCGAATAATGAGCAGTTCTTC.

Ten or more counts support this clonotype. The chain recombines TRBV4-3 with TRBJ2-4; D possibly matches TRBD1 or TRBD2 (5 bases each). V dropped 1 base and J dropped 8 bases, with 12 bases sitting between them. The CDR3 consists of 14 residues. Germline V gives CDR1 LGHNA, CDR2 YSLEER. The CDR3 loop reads CASSQVAGRDIQYF. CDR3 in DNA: TGCGCCAGCAGCCAAGTTGCAGGGCGGGACATTCAGTACTTC.

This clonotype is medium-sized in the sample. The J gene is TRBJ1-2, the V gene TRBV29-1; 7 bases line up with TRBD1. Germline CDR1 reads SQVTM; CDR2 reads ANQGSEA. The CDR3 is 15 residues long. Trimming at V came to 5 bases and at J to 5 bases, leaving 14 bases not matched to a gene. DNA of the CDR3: TGCAGCGTTAGACGACAGGGTCAATCCCGGTATGGCTACACCTTC. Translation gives CSVRRQGQSRYGYTF. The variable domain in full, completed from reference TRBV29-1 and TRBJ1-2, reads SAVISQKPSRDICQRGTSLTIQCQVDSQVTMMFWYRQQPGQSLTLIATANQGSEATYESGFVIDKFPISRPNLTFSTLTVSNMSPEDSSIYLCSVRRQGQSRYGYTFGSGTRLTVV.

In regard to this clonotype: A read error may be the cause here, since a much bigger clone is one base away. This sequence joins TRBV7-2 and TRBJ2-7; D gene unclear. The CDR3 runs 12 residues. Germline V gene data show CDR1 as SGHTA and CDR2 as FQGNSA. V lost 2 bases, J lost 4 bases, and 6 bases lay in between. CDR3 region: CASSLNAYEQYF. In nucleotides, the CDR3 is TGTGCCAGCAGCTTAAACGCTTACGAGCAGTACTTC.

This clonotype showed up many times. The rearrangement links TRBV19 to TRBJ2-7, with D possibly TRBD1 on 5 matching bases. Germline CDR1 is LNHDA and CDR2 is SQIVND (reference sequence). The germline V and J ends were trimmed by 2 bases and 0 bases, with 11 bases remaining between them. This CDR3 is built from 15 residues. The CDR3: CASSISQGNSYEQYF. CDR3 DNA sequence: TGTGCCAGTAGTATAAGCCAGGGTAACTCCTACGAGCAGTACTTC.

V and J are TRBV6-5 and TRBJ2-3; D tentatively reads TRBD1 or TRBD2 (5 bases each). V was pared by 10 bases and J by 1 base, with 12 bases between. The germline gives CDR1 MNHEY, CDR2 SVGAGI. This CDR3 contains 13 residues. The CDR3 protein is CATEGSGTDTQYF. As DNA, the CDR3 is TGTGCCACCGAGGGGAGCGGCACAGATACGCAGTATTTT.

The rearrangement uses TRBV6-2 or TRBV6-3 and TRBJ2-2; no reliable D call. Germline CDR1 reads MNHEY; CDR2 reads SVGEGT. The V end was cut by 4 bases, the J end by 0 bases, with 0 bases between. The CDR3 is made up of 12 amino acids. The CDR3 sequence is CASSSNTGELFF. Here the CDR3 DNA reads TGTGCCAGCAGTTCGAACACCGGGGAGCTGTTTTTT.

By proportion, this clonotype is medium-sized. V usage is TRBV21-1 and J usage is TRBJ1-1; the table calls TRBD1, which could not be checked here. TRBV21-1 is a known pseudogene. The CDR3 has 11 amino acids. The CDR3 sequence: CARDRGTEAFF. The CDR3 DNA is TGTGCCAGGGACAGGGGGACTGAAGCTTTCTTT.

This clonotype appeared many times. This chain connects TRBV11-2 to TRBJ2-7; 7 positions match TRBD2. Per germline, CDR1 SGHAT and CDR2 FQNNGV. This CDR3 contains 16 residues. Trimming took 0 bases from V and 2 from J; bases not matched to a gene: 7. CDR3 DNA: TGTGCCAGCAGCTTAGATCCAGCGGGGCCAACCTACGAGCAGTACTTC. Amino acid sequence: CASSLDPAGPTYEQYF.

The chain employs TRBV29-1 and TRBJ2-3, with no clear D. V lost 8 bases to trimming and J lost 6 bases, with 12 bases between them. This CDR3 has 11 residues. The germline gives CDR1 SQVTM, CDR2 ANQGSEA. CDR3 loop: CSPRTGDTQYF. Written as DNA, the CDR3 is TGCAGCCCAAGAACTGGGGATACGCAGTATTTT.

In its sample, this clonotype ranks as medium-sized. The CDR3 DNA sequence: TGTGCCAGCAGCTTAGGTAGCTCAAATGGCTACACCTTC. It is translated as CASSLGSSNGYTF. This rearrangement joins TRBV7-9 to TRBJ1-2; D not resolved. V was trimmed by 1 base and J by 6 bases, leaving 9 bases between them. The CDR3 covers 13 residues. Germline CDR1 SEHNR, CDR2 FQNEAQ (reference sequence).

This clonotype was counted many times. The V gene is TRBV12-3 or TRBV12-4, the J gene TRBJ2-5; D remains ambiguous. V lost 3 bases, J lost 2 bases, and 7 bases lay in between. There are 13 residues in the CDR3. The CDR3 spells CASSFIFQETQYF. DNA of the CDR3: TGTGCCAGCAGTTTTATCTTTCAAGAGACCCAGTACTTC.

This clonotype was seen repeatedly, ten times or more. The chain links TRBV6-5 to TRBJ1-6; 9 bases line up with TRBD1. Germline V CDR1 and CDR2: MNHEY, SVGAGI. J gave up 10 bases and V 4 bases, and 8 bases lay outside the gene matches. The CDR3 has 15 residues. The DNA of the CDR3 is TGTGCCAGCAGTTCTGGACAGGGGTTGGTGTCACCCCTCCACTTT. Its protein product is CASSSGQGLVSPLHF.

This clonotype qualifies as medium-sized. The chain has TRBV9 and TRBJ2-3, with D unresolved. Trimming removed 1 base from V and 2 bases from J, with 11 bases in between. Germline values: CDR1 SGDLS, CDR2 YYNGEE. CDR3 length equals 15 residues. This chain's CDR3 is CASSVNGRNTDTQYF. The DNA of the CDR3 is TGTGCCAGCAGCGTAAACGGCAGGAACACAGATACGCAGTATTTT.

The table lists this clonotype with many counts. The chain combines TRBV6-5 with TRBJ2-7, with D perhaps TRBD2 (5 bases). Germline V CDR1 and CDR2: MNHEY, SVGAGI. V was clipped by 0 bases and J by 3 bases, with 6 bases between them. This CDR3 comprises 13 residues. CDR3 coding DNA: TGTGCCAGCAGTTACTCGAGGGACTACGAGCAGTACTTC. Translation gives CASSYSRDYEQYF.

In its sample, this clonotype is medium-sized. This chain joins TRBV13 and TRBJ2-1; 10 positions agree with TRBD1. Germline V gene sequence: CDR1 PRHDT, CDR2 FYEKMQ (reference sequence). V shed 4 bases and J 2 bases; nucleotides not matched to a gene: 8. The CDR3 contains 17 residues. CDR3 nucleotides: TGTGCCAGCAGCTCAGAGGGGGACAGGGGACCCTACAATGAGCAGTTCTTC. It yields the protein CASSSEGDRGPYNEQFF. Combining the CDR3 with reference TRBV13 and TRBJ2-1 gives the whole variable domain AAGVIQSPRHLIKEKRETATLKCYPIPRHDTVYWYQQGPGQDPQFLISFYEKMQSDKGSIPDRFSAQQFSDYHSELNMSSLELGDSALYFCASSSEGDRGPYNEQFFGPGTRLTVL.

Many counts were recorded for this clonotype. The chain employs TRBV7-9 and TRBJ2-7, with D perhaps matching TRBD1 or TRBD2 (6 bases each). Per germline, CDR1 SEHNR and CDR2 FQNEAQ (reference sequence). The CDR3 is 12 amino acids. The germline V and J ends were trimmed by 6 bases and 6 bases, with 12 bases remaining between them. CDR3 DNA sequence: TGTGCCAGCAGTCCCGGGGGCACCGAGCAGTACTTC. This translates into CASSPGGTEQYF.

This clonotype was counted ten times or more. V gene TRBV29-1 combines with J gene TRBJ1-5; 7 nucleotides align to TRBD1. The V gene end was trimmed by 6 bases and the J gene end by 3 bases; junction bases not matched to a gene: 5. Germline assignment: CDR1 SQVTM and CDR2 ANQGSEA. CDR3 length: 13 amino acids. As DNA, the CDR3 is TGCAGCGTCCGACAGGGTAACAATCAGCCCCAGCATTTT. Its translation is CSVRQGNNQPQHF.

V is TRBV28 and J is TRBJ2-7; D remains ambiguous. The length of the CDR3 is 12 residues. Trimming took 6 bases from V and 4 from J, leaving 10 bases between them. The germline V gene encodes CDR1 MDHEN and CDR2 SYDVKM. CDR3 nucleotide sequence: TGTGCCAGCAGCCATGCTTTTTACGAGCAGTACTTC. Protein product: CASSHAFYEQYF.

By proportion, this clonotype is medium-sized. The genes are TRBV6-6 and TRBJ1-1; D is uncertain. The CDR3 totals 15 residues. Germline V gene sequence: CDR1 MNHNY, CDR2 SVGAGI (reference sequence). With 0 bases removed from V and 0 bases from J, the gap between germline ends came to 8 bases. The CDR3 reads CASSYSAAMNTEAFF. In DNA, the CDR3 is TGTGCCAGCAGTTACTCGGCAGCCATGAACACTGAAGCTTTCTTT.

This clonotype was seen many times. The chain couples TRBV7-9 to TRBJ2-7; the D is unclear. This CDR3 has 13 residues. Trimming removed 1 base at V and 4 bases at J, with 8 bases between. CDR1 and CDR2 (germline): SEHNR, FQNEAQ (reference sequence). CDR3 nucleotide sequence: TGTGCCAGCAGCTTAGAGCCGGAATACGAGCAGTACTTC. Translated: CASSLEPEYEQYF. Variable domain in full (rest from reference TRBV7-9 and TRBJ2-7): DTGVSQNPRHKITKRGQNVTFRCDPISEHNRLYWYRQTLGQGPEFLTYFQNEAQLEKSRLLSDRFSAERPKGSFSTLEIQRTEQGDSAMYLCASSLEPEYEQYFGPGTRLTVT.